Shown below are 14 T cell receptor beta chains from a single sample sequenced in a study of Ad26.COV2.S vaccination and SARS-CoV-2 variants. Only in-frame clones appear in the TCRdb table, and some are missing; sequencing was by immunoSEQ multiplex PCR. The profile covers about 680,000 clones, with roughly 90% appearing a single time and approximately 1.5% taken by the ten largest. The treatment denotes: roughly 20 received Ad26.COV2.S at low or high dose, single or two shots; roughly five received placebo; per-sample allocation not given. Sampling took place 63 days after the first vaccine or placebo injection. This material consisted of peripheral blood, taken in a trial of Ad26.COV2.S vaccine versus placebo. All receptors derive from a person aged 18 to 59 who received the Ad26.COV2.S COVID-19 vaccine or a placebo.

This clone was seen more than once but under ten times. The chain recombines TRBV2 with TRBJ2-3; 7 bases align to TRBD1. V lost 6 bases to trimming and J lost 0 bases; unmatched junction nucleotides: 12. The CDR3 contains 17 residues. CDR1 and CDR2 from the germline V gene are SNHLY and FYNNEI. DNA for the CDR3: TGTGCCAGCAGGGAGCCGACAGGGAGAACTAGCACAGATACGCAGTATTTT. Its translation: CASREPTGRTSTDTQYF. The whole variable domain, remainder taken from reference TRBV2 and TRBJ2-3, is EPEVTQTPSHQVTQMGQEVILRCVPISNHLYFYWYRQILGQKVEFLVSFYNNEISEKSEIFDDQFSVERPDGSNFTLKIRSTKLEDSAMYFCASREPTGRTSTDTQYFGPGTRLTVL.

In its sample, this clone was seen once. The chain carries TRBV13 and TRBJ2-5; D not resolved. The CDR3 contains 11 residues. Trimming pared 5 bases from V and 2 bases from J, leaving 3 bases between. The germline CDR1 and CDR2 sequences are PRHDT and FYEKMQ (reference sequence). CDR3 in DNA: TGTGCCAGCAGCGTACAAGAGACCCAGTACTTC. Protein: CASSVQETQYF.

The genes are TRBV7-2 and TRBJ2-1, with 11 bases identical to TRBD2. Trimming at V came to 5 bases and at J to 7 bases, leaving 7 bases not matched to a gene. The CDR3 runs to 15 residues. The V gene's germline CDR1 is SGHTA and CDR2 FQGNSA. CDR3 sequence: CASSQTSGGVNEQFF. The CDR3 region has the DNA TGTGCCAGCAGCCAAACTAGCGGGGGCGTGAATGAGCAGTTCTTC.

This clone was detected once. The chain has TRBV18 and TRBJ1-4, with a weak D call TRBD1 (5 bases). Trimming shortened V by 2 bases and J by 0 bases, and 7 bases separated the two germline ends. The CDR3 is made up of 15 amino acids. From germline, CDR1 is KGHSH and CDR2 LQKENI. The CDR3 coding sequence is TGTGCCAGCTCACCATCACAGGCAACTAATGAAAAACTGTTTTTT. It encodes CASSPSQATNEKLFF.

The chain is built from TRBV5-4 and TRBJ1-2; D not resolved. Germline V gene sequence: CDR1 SGHNT, CDR2 YYREEE (reference sequence). The CDR3 is 13 residues long. Trimming stripped 3 bases from V and 8 bases from J, with 14 bases between. The CDR3, as DNA: TGTGCCAGCAGCTCGGACCCTGAAAGAGGCTACACCTTC. Its protein product is CASSSDPERGYTF.

The chain couples TRBV10-3 to TRBJ2-3, with D possibly being TRBD2 (7 bases). Trimming shortened V by 1 base and J by 1 base, and 12 bases separated the two germline ends. Germline-derived CDR1 and CDR2 are ENHRY and SYGVKD. CDR3 length: 16 residues. CDR3 sequence reads: CAISEYSGGGTDTQYF. The CDR3 DNA follows: TGTGCCATCAGTGAGTATTCGGGGGGCGGCACAGATACGCAGTATTTT.

This chain links TRBV27 with TRBJ2-1; the D is unclear. V lost 0 bases and J 4 bases, leaving 10 bases between the germline ends. This CDR3 region has 15 residues. Germline V gene sequence: CDR1 MNHEY, CDR2 SMNVEV (reference sequence). CDR3 protein: CASSLSAPGYNEQFF. In nucleotides, the CDR3 is TGTGCCAGCAGTTTATCAGCCCCTGGATACAATGAGCAGTTCTTC.

The CDR3 sequence is CASSLGGGSYEQYF. In DNA, the CDR3 is TGTGCCAGCAGCTTGGGGGGAGGTTCCTACGAGCAGTACTTC. This chain uses TRBV5-8 with TRBJ2-7, with D possibly TRBD2 on 6 matching bases. CDR3 length: 14 amino acids. In germline, CDR1 is SGHTS, CDR2 YDEGEE. The V end lost 0 bases, the J end lost 1 base, and 8 bases lay between the germline ends. The variable domain in full, with the rest retrieved from reference TRBV5-8 and TRBJ2-7, is EAGVTQSPTHLIKTRGQQATLRCSPISGHTSVYWYQQALGLGLQFLLWYDEGEERNRGNFPPRFSGRQFPNYSSELNVNALELEDSALYLCASSLGGGSYEQYFGPGTRLTVT.

This rearrangement joins TRBV7-9 to TRBJ2-7; D is unresolved. The CDR3 totals 12 residues. V lost 3 bases and J lost 4, with 7 bases in between. The germline V gene has CDR1 SEHNR and CDR2 FQNEAQ (reference sequence). This CDR3 is CASSFFGYEQYF. CDR3 nucleotide sequence: TGTGCCAGCAGCTTTTTCGGATACGAGCAGTACTTC.

The chain links TRBV27 to TRBJ2-4; TRBD2 is a possible D gene (6 bases). There are 15 residues in the CDR3. The V end lost 6 bases, the J end lost 9 bases, and 21 bases lay between the germline ends. Per the germline V gene, CDR1 is MNHEY and CDR2 is SMNVEV (reference sequence). CDR3 DNA: TGTGCCAGCAGCTTCCACCGGGCCCCCGGGGGCATTCAGTACTTC. Translating it yields CASSFHRAPGGIQYF.

The J gene is TRBJ2-7, the V gene TRBV5-4; 10 bases are a match to TRBD2. The CDR3 contains 15 residues. The germline V gene has CDR1 SGHNT and CDR2 YYREEE (reference sequence). The junction had 7 bases not matched to a gene; V was cut back by 4 bases and J by 3 bases. As DNA, the CDR3 is TGTGCCAGCAGCCTCTCGGCTAGCGGGAGCTACGAGCAGTACTTC. Translated: CASSLSASGSYEQYF.

The CDR3 nucleotides are TGTGCCAGCTCGCAGGATGAAGCTAACTATGGCTACACCTTC. This translates into CASSQDEANYGYTF. The chain carries TRBV18 and TRBJ1-2, with D unclear. CDR3 length equals 14 residues. CDR1 and CDR2 from the germline V gene are KGHSH and LQKENI. Trimming shortened V by 6 bases and J by 0 bases, and 11 bases separated the two germline ends.

The chain carries TRBV29-1 and TRBJ1-2; tentative D call: TRBD1 (6 bases). CDR3 length: 11 amino acids. Trimming stripped 3 bases from V and 4 bases from J, with 6 bases between. The germline V gene encodes CDR1 SQVTM and CDR2 ANQGSEA. Here the CDR3 reads CSVEGAYGYTF. CDR3 DNA sequence: TGCAGCGTTGAGGGGGCCTATGGCTACACCTTC. Full variable domain (outside the CDR3, taken from reference TRBV29-1 and TRBJ1-2): SAVISQKPSRDICQRGTSLTIQCQVDSQVTMMFWYRQQPGQSLTLIATANQGSEATYESGFVIDKFPISRPNLTFSTLTVSNMSPEDSSIYLCSVEGAYGYTFGSGTRLTVV.

V usage is TRBV19 and J usage is TRBJ2-7, with D perhaps TRBD1 or TRBD2 (5 bases each). CDR1 is LNHDA and CDR2 is SQIVND in the germline V gene (reference sequence). Trimming cost V 5 bases and J 0 bases, with 8 bases left between them. The CDR3 totals 13 residues. The CDR3 loop is CASSSGASYEQYF. CDR3 nucleotides: TGTGCCAGTAGTTCCGGGGCCTCCTACGAGCAGTACTTC.